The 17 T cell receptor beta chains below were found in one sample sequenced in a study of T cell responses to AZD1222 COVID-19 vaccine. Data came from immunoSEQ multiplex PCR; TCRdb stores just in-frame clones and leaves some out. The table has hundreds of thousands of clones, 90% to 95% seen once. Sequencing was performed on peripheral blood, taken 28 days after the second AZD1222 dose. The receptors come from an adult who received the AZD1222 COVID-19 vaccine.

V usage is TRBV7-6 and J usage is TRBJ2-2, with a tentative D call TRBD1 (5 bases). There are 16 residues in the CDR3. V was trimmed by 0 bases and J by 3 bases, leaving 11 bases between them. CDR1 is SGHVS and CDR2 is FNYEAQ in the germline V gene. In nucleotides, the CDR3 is TGTGCCAGCAGCTTAGCCGCAGGGTTGTACACCGGGGAGCTGTTTTTT. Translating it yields CASSLAAGLYTGELFF.

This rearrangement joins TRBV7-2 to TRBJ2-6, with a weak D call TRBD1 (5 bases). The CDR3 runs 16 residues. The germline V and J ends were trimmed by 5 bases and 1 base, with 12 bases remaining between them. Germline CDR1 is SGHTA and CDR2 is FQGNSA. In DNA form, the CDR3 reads TGTGCCAGCAGCGTAAGGGGCTGGTCTGGGGCCAACGTCCTGACTTTC. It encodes CASSVRGWSGANVLTF.

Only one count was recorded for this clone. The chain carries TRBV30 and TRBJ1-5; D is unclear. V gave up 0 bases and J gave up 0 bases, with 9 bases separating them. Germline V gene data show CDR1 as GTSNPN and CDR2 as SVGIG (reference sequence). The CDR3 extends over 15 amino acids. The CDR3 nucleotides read TGTGCCTGGAGTGTCCGGGGAAATAGCAATCAGCCCCAGCATTTT. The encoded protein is CAWSVRGNSNQPQHF.

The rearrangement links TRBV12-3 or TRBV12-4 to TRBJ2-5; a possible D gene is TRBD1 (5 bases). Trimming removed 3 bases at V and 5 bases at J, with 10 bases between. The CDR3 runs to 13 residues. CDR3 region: CASSFGARETQYF. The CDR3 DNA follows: TGTGCCAGCAGTTTTGGGGCCCGCGAGACCCAGTACTTC.

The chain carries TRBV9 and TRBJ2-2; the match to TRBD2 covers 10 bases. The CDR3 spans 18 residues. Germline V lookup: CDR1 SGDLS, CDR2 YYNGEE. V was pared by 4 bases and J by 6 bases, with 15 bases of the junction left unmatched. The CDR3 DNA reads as TGTGCCAGCAGCACCCAGATGTCTAGCGGGGGTCTAGCCGGGGAGCTGTTTTTT. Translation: CASSTQMSSGGLAGELFF.

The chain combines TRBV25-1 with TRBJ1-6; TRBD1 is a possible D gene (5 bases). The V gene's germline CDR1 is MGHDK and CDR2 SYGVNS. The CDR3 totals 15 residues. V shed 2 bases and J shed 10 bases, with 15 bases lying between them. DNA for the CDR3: TGTGCCAGCAGTGAAGGAGGATGGGGGGGGTCACCCCTCCACTTT. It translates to CASSEGGWGGSPLHF.

Written as DNA, the CDR3 is TGTGCCAGCAGTGTCCCCGGAGGACAGCTGAACACTGAAGCTTTCTTT. As protein: CASSVPGGQLNTEAFF. The chain has TRBV6-1 and TRBJ1-1, with D possibly TRBD1 on 6 matching bases. Germline CDR1 and CDR2: MNHNS and SASEGT. CDR3 length equals 16 residues. The V end lost 4 bases, the J end lost 0 bases, and 15 bases lay between the germline ends.

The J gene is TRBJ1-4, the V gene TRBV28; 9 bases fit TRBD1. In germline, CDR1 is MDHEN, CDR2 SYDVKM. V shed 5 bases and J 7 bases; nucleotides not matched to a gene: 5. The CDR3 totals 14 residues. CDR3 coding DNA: TGTGCCAGCAGTAAGGGACAGGGACGTGAAAAACTGTTTTTT. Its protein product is CASSKGQGREKLFF. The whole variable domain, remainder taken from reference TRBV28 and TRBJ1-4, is DVKVTQSSRYLVKRTGEKVFLECVQDMDHENMFWYRQDPGLGLRLIYFSYDVKMKEKGDIPEGYSVSREKKERFSLILESASTNQTSMYLCASSKGQGREKLFFGSGTQLSVL.

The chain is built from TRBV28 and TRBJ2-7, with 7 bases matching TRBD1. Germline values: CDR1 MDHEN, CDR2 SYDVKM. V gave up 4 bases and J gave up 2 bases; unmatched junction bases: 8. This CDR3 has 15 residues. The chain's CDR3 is CASSSPRQGTYEQYF. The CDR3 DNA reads TGTGCCAGCAGTTCCCCCAGACAGGGCACCTACGAGCAGTACTTC.

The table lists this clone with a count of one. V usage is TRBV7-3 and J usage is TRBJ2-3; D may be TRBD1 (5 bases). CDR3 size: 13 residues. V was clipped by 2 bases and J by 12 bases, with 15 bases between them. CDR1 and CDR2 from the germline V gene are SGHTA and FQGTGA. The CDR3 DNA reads TGTGCCAGCAGCTTAGGGGCCGGAGTGTCACAGTATTTT. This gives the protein CASSLGAGVSQYF.

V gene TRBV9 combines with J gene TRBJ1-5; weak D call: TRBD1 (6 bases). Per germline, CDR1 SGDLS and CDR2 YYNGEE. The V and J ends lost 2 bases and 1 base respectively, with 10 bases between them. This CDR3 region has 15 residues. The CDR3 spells CASSVSGGSNQPQHF. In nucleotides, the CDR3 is TGTGCCAGCAGCGTTTCGGGGGGCAGCAATCAGCCCCAGCATTTT.

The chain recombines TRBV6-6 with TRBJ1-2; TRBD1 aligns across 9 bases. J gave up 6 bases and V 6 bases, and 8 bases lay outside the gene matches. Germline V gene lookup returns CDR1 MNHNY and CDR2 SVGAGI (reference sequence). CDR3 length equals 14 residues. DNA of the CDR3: TGTGCCAGCAGACAGGGGGCCAAGATCCATGGCTACACCTTC. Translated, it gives CASRQGAKIHGYTF.

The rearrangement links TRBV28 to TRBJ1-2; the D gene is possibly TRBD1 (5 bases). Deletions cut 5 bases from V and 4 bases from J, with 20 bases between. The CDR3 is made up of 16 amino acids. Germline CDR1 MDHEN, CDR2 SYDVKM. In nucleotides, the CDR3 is TGTGCCAGCAGTATCTCAGGGTCTCCGGCCCTCTATGGCTACACCTTC. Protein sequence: CASSISGSPALYGYTF.

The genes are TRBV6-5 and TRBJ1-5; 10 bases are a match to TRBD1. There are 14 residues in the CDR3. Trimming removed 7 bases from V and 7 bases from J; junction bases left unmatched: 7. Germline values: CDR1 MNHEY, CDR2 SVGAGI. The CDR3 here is CASTKTGGGQPQHF. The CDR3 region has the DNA TGTGCCAGCACTAAGACAGGGGGCGGGCAGCCCCAGCATTTT.

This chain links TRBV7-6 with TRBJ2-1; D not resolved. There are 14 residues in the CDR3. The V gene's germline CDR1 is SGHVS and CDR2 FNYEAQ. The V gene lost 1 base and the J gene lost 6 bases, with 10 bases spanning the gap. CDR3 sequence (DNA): TGTGCCAGCAGCTTAGTCTCGTTCCGCAATGAGCAGTTCTTC. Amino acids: CASSLVSFRNEQFF.

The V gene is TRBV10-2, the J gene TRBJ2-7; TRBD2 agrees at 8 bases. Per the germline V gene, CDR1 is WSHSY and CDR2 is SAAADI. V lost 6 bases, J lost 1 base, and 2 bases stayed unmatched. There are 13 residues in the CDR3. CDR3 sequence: CASRSGGSYEQYF. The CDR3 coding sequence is TGCGCCAGCAGAAGCGGGGGATCCTACGAGCAGTACTTC.

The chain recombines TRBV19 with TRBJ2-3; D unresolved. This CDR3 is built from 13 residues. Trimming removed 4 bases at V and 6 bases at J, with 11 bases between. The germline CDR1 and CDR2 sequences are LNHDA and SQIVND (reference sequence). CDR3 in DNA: TGTGCCAGTAGTACGAGACGGTCGGATACGCAGTATTTT. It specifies CASSTRRSDTQYF.